The present T cell receptor beta chain was sequenced within a study of T cell responses to AZD1222 COVID-19 vaccine. Points from the study as a whole: Unmutated variant regions reportedly attract nearly half of all spike-specific TCRs.

This clone was counted a few times. What it binds is not known. Only in-frame clones appear in the TCRdb table, and some are missing; sequencing was by immunoSEQ multiplex PCR. The data contain some 78,000 clones, about four fifths of them seen just once; the ten biggest clones take up about 1.3%. V lost 3 bases and J 5 bases, leaving 4 bases between the germline ends. This CDR3 is 11 amino acids long. Germline V lookup: CDR1 SEHNR, CDR2 FQNEAQ (reference sequence). Here the sequenced sample was peripheral blood, taken 28 days after the second AZD1222 dose. This chain uses TRBV7-9 with TRBJ1-1; D unresolved. This sequence originates from an adult who received the AZD1222 COVID-19 vaccine. The CDR3 sequence is CASSLGTEAFF. The CDR3 DNA follows: TGTGCCAGCAGCTTGGGGACTGAAGCTTTCTTT. Variable domain in full (rest from reference TRBV7-9 and TRBJ1-1): DTGVSQNPRHKITKRGQNVTFRCDPISEHNRLYWYRQTLGQGPEFLTYFQNEAQLEKSRLLSDRFSAERPKGSFSTLEIQRTEQGDSAMYLCASSLGTEAFFGQGTRLTVV.